This T cell receptor (beta chain) was captured by sequencing in a study of blood T cell repertoires in COVID-19 (dated by TCRdb to the early 2020s). Study-wide context: Samples covering the acute and convalescent phases of COVID-19 were provided by collaborators in the United States, Italy and Spain. The material from the prospective study consisted of cDNA or gDNA derived from T cells, B-cell-depleted T cells, or PBMCs. The sample metadata nearly always contained a de-identified subject ID, COVID-19 status, age in years and sex. Deeply sampled blood TCRbeta repertoires from subjects exposed to, actively infected with, or recovered from COVID-19 were included in the dataset. Where available, HLA class I and class II types were taken from metadata supplied by the sample provider and were not determined by assay-based typing. A freely available public database, intended as a resource for researchers studying the immune response to SARS-CoV-2, is where the repertoires were released. The samples were drawn from two sources: the first 160 participants of the ongoing ImmuneRACE study, and 1,200 or so subjects contributed by 6 global collaborators. The paper's findings and limits, for the study overall: The quantity of clinical and demographic metadata differed by source and by participant and was supplied without curation.

Each collaborating institution followed its own protocols to collect whole blood in K2EDTA tubes. For TCRbeta analysis, collaborators shipped samples as frozen whole blood, isolated PBMCs, or DNA extracted from either of those sample types. As concerns this clone: The antigen it binds to is not known. Per-base quality was not reported, and no clone a single base away is much larger than it.

The CDR3, from cysteine to phenylalanine, totals 14 residues. Left in the record is the CDR3 DNA by itself, 42 bases read in frame from the first base. Here V drops 6 bases and J drops 2 bases, and the junction holds 2 bases not matched to any gene. CDR1 MNHEY and CDR2 SMNVEV were looked up in the germline V gene (reference sequence). TCRbeta CDR3 regions were amplified from genomic DNA using the immunoSEQ Assay, a bias-controlled multiplex PCR. In the source study's methods: Nucleated cell counts per sample were estimated from amplification of reference gene primers within the assay. To quantify the absolute abundance of each unique TCRbeta CDR3 rearrangement, sequence reads were collapsed and filtered. For each sample, productive Simpson clonality was calculated as the square root of Simpson's diversity index across productive rearrangements. The source is immuneACCESS, and TCRdb retained only in-frame sequences with V and J called. Part of the clones is not carried over; for the studies checked, unresolved V genes explain less than half of this, and the remainder is unexplained. V and J calls plus clone size are reproduced from that table; the DNA served to infer D and trimming. The sample table records about 87,000 clones; around 87% of these occur just once. In total, the top ten clones hold more than 4% of the sample.

This chain is built from TRBV27 and TRBJ2-4, with 9 bases aligning to TRBD1. The TCR originated in a man in his forties or fifties with acute or convalescent COVID-19. The sample taken for sequencing was peripheral blood. In nucleotides, the sequence is TGTGCCAGCAGGGGACAGGGACCCAAAAACATTCAGTACTTC. Its protein reads: CASRGQGPKNIQYF.